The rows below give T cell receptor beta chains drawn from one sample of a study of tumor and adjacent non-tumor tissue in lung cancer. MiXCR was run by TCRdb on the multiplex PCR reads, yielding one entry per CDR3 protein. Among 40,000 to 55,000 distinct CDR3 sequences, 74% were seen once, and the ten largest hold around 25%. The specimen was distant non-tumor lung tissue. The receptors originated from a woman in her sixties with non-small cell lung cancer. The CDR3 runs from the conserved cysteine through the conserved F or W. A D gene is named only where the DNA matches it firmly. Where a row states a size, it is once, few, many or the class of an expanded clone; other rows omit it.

CDR3nt: TGTGTCGGCAGCCCCGGACAACCATTGGACTACACCTTC
CDR3aa: CVGSPGQPLDYTF
v_gene: TRBV12-3/TRBV12-4
len: 13
abundance: NA
d_gene: NA
j_gene: TRBJ1-2

CDR3nt: TGTGCCAGCAATGAACCCGACAAATTAGCCAAAAACATTCAGTACTTT
CDR3aa: CASNEPDKLAKNIQYF
v_gene: TRBV6-1
len: 16
abundance: NA
d_gene: NA
j_gene: TRBJ2-4

CDR3nt: TGCAGCGTAGCGGGAGGGTATGTGTATGGTGAGCAGTTCTTC
CDR3aa: CSVAGGYVYGEQFF
v_gene: TRBV29-1
len: 14
abundance: medium-sized
d_gene: TRBD2
j_gene: TRBJ2-1

CDR3nt: TGTGCCAGTAGTTACAACGGGAGTTCCATCGGCACAGATACGCAGTATTTT
CDR3aa: CASSYNGSSIGTDTQYF
v_gene: TRBV6-5
len: 17
abundance: NA
d_gene: NA
j_gene: TRBJ2-3

CDR3nt: TGTGCCAGCAGTCAGTCCCCCGCCGACAGGCTGGGTGGGCAGTTCTTC
CDR3aa: CASSQSPADRLGGQFF
v_gene: TRBV6-2/TRBV6-3
len: 16
abundance: NA
d_gene: NA
j_gene: TRBJ2-1

CDR3nt: TGTGCCAGCAGTCAGGGGACAGGGACTGGGGAGCCGTACTTC
CDR3aa: CASSQGTGTGEPYF
v_gene: TRBV12-3/TRBV12-4
len: 14
abundance: NA
d_gene: TRBD1
j_gene: TRBJ2-7

CDR3nt: TGTGCCAGCAGTAGCCTAAGAGGGCTTAGGGACAATCGGCCCCAGCATTTT
CDR3aa: CASSSLRGLRDNRPQHF
v_gene: TRBV6-5
len: 17
abundance: NA
d_gene: NA
j_gene: TRBJ1-5

CDR3nt: TGTGCCAACAGTTCTGTCAGGGAGTATCAGCCCCAGCATTTT
CDR3aa: CANSSVREYQPQHF
v_gene: TRBV6-5
len: 14
abundance: NA
d_gene: NA
j_gene: TRBJ1-5

CDR3nt: TGTGCCAGCTGTGTGGACAGGGGTAGCGAGCAGTACTTC
CDR3aa: CASCVDRGSEQYF
v_gene: TRBV6-2/TRBV6-3
len: 13
abundance: once
d_gene: TRBD1
j_gene: TRBJ2-7

CDR3nt: TGTGCCAGCAGTCCGGGACAGGGGCGAACGAACATTGAAGCTTTCTTC
CDR3aa: CASSPGQGRTNIEAFF
v_gene: TRBV6-1
len: 16
abundance: NA
d_gene: TRBD1
j_gene: TRBJ1-1

CDR3nt: TGCGCCAGCTGCCGACATCGGGACTCACAGGAGACCCAGTATTTC
CDR3aa: CASCRHRDSQETQYF
v_gene: TRBV4-3
len: 15
abundance: NA
d_gene: NA
j_gene: TRBJ2-5

CDR3nt: NA
CDR3aa: CASRGGGQTSGSCFF
v_gene: TRBV12-3/TRBV12-4
len: 15
abundance: NA
d_gene: NA
j_gene: TRBJ2-2

CDR3nt: TGCACCAGCAGCCAATATTCGGAGACAGGGGCTGGCTACACCTTC
CDR3aa: CTSSQYSETGAGYTF
v_gene: TRBV4-1
len: 15
abundance: NA
d_gene: TRBD1
j_gene: TRBJ1-2

CDR3nt: TGTGCCCCCCTCGAAAATGAGCAGTTCTTC
CDR3aa: CAPLENEQFF
v_gene: TRBV6-2/TRBV6-3
len: 10
abundance: many
d_gene: NA
j_gene: TRBJ2-1